Given below is one T cell receptor beta chain in context. A single record per CDR3 protein comes from TCRdb applying MiXCR to the RT-PCR reads. The sample consists of approximately 200,000 distinct CDR3 sequences, around 40% of them appearing once. This entry is derived from a study of patients and donors after allogeneic stem cell transplantation. Source material: blood, either unsorted or a sorted T cell fraction (not recorded which). The TCR was taken from a human donor who was either an allogeneic HSCT recipient or a stem cell or donor lymphocyte infusion donor (not recorded which). It is not recorded whose cells these are; they may come from a transplant donor.

Here the CDR3 reads CASSLGARGGAGRTKLFF. The CDR3 DNA follows: TGTGCCAGCAGCTTGGGGGCCAGGGGCGGCGCTGGCCGAACAAAACTGTTTTTT. This chain uses TRBV5-5 with TRBJ1-4, with a weak D call TRBD1 (6 bases). The germline CDR1 and CDR2 sequences are SGHKS and YYEKEE (reference sequence). The V end was cut by 0 bases, the J end by 10 bases, with 25 bases between. The CDR3 loop spans 18 amino acids.